This T cell receptor beta chain was observed in a study of siplizumab effects on memory and regulatory T cells. Overall study results and limits: Naive-or-memory phenotypes were unassignable for roughly 80-97% of proliferating CD4+ or CD8+ clones. Unstimulated subsets were the mapping target of only a minor fraction of alloreactive clones.

In germline, CDR1 is MNHEY, CDR2 SMNVEV (reference sequence). The junction had 5 bases not matched to a gene; V was cut back by 1 base and J by 6 bases. The CDR3 totals 15 residues. The method was immunoSEQ multiplex PCR; TCRdb's version includes in-frame clones alone and lacks a portion of them. The sample lists roughly 100,000 clones; 92% were seen once. Comment on this clone: Its target is not known.

The sample taken for sequencing was CD4+ T cells sorted from blood. This TCR was recovered from a human donor in good health. This rearrangement joins TRBV27 to TRBJ2-1, with TRBD2 matching 8 bases. As DNA, the CDR3 is TGTGCCAGCAGTTTATATTTAGCGGGACTCAATGAGCAGTTCTTC. This translates into CASSLYLAGLNEQFF.